In this sample, the clone carrying this TCR beta chain turned up a few times. Its antigen is still unknown. This record belongs to a study of T cells in Graves' hyperthyroidism and ophthalmopathy. Study results and caveats: Researchers report that a 13 V-J model separated ophthalmopathy from stable hyperthyroidism. Most clonotypes expanded in the thyroid (above 0.001) were also present in blood.

Template material for amplifying TCR beta CDR3 regions consisted of RNA transcripts. The HTBI set primed first-round TCR CDR3 RT-PCR. TCRdb processed the multiplex PCR reads anew with MiXCR; each CDR3 protein has one entry. The sample has fewer than 750,000 distinct CDR3 sequences; roughly 14% are singletons. Germline V gives CDR1 LNHDA, CDR2 SQIVND (reference sequence). Trimming at V came to 6 bases and at J to 6 bases, leaving 4 bases not matched to a gene. The CDR3 is 14 amino acids. Exclusion of a patient resulted from uncontrolled infection, other autoimmune disease, pregnancy or lactation. In making diagnoses, clinical symptoms, serum thyroxine and TRAb, thyroid ultrasound and orbital computed tomography were all used.

This clonotype originated in a woman between 45 and 60 years old with Graves' ophthalmopathy. Sequencing was carried out using blood. The chain employs TRBV19 and TRBJ2-1, with 11 bases aligning to TRBD2. The CDR3 is CASRNLAGGNEQFF. The DNA for the CDR3 is TGTGCCAGTAGAAACCTAGCGGGAGGCAATGAGCAGTTCTTC.